What follows is one TCR beta chain and its context. Antigen: not known. These data originate in a study of identifying expanded T cells in peripheral blood. Findings and limits, study-wide: Technical replicates showed around 1.3 changed clones; two weeks about 16; four weeks 19. Variance in clone template counts between approximately two-week samples significantly increased with total template count across all healthy donors.

The table came from immunoSEQ multiplex PCR; TCRdb's copy has only in-frame clones and leaves some out. The top ten hold 15% to 20% of the sample, which has some 77,000 clones, approximately 90% seen once. Germline trimming cut 2 bases from V and 0 bases from J; bases unmatched to any gene: 15. Germline CDR1 and CDR2: SGHVS and FQNEAQ. The length of the CDR3 is 21 residues. The chain recombines TRBV7-8 with TRBJ2-3; TRBD2 aligns across 12 bases. The sequence came from a person aged 18 to 70 in good health. The specimen was blood. CDR3 DNA sequence: TGTGCCAGCAGCTTATTGTGGACCGGACTAGCGGGGATTTCTAGCACAGATACGCAGTATTTT. Protein sequence: CASSLLWTGLAGISSTDTQYF.